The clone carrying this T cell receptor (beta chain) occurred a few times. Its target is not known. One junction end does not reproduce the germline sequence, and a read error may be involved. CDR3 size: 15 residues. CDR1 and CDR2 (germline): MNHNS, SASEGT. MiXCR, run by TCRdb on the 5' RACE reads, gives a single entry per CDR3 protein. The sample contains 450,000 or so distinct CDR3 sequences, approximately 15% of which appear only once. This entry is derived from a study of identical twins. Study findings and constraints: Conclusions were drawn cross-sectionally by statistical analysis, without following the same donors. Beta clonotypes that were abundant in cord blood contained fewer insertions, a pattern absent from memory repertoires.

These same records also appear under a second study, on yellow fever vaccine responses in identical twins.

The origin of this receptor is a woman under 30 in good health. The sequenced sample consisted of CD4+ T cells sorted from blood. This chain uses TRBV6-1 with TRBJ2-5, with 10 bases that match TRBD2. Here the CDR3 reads CASSQAGGHGETQYF. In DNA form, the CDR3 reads TGTGCCAGCAGTCAAGCGGGAGGGCATGGAGAGACCCAGTACTTC.